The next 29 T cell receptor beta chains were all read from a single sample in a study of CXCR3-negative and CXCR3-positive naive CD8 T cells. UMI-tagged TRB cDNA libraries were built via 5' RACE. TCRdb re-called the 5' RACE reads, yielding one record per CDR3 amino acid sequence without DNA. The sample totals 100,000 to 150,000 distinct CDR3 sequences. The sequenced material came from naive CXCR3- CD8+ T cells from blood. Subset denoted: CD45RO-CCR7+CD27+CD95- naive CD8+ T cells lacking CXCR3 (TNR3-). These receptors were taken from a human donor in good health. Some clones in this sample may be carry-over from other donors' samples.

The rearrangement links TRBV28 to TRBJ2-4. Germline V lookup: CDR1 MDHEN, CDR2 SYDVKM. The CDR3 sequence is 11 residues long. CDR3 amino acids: CASSRDNIQYF. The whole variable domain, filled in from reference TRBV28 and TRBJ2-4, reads DVKVTQSSRYLVKRTGEKVFLECVQDMDHENMFWYRQDPGLGLRLIYFSYDVKMKEKGDIPEGYSVSREKKERFSLILESASTNQTSMYLCASSRDNIQYFGAGTRLSVL.

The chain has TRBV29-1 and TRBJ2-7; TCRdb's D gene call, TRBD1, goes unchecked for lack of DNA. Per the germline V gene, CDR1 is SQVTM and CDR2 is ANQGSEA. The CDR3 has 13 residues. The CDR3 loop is CSVGQGFDYEQYF.

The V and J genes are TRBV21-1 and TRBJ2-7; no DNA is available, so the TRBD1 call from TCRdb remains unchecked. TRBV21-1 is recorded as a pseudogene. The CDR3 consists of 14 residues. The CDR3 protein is CASSPRGGQREQYF.

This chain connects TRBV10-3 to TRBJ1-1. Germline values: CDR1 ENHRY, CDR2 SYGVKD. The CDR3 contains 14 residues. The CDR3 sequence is CAISDRRANTEAFF.

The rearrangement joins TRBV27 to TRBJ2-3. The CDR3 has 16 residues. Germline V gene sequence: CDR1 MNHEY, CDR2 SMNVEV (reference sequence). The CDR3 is CASSLLGNWDTDTQYF.

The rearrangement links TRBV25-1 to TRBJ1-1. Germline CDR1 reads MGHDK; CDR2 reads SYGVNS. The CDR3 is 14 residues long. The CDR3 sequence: CASSEYNKDTEAFF.

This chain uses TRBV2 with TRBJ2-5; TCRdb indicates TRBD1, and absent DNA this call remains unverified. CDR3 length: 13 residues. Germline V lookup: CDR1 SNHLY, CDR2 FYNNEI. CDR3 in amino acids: CASSEQGLETQYF.

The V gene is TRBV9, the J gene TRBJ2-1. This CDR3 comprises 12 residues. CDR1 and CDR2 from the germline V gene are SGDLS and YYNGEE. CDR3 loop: CASSVVVNEQFF. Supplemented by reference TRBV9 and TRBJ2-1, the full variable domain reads DSGVTQTPKHLITATGQRVTLRCSPRSGDLSVYWYQQSLDQGLQFLIQYYNGEERAKGNILERFSAQQFPDLHSELNLSSLELGDSALYFCASSVVVNEQFFGPGTRLTVL.

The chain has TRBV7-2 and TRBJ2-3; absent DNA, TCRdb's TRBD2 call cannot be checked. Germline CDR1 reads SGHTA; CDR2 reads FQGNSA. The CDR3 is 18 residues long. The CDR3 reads CASSWPHTSGEGTDTQYF.

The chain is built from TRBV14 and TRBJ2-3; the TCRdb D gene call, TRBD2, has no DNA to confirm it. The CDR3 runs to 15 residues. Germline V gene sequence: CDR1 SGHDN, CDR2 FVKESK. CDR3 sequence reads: CASSHTGLNTDTQYF.

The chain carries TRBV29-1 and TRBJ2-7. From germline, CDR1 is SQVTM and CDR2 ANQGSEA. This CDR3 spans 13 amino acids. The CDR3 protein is CSVEDAVTYEQYF.

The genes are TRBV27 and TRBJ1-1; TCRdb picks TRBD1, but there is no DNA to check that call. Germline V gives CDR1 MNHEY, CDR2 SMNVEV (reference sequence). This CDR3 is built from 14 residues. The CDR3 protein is CASSPGGDNTEAFF.

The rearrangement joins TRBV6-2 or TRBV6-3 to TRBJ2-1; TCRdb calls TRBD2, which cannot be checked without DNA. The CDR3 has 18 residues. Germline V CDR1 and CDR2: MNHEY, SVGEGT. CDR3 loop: CASRAGTGGPGSYNEQFF.

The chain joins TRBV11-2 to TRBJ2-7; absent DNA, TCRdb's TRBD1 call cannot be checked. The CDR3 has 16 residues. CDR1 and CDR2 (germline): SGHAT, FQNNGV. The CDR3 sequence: CASSLVNSGHLFGQYF.

The CDR3 spells CASSSDFIRTDTQYF. The V and J genes are TRBV7-2 and TRBJ2-3. The CDR3 extends over 15 amino acids. Germline V gene sequence: CDR1 SGHTA, CDR2 FQGNSA.

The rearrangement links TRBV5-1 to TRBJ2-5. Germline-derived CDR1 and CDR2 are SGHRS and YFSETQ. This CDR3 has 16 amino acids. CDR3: CASSLVQPQGRETQYF.

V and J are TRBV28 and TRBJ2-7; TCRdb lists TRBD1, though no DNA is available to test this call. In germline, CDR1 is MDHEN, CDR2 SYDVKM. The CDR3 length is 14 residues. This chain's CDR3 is CASTQQGGGYEQYF.

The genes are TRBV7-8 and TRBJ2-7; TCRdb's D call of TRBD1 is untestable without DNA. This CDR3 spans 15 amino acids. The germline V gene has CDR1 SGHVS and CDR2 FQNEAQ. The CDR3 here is CASSLGGTGNYEQYF.

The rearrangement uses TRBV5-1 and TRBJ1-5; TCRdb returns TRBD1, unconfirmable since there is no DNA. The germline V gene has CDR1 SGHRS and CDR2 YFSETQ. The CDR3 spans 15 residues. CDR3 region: CASSFSWGADQPQHF.

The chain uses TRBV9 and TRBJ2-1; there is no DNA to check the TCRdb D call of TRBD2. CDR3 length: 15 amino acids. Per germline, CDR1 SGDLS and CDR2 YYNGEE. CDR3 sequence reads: CASSVGASGYNEQFF.

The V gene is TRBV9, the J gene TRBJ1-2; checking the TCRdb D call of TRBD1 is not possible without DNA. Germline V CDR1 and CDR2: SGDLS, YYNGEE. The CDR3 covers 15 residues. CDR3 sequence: CASSGNRGLGYGYTF.

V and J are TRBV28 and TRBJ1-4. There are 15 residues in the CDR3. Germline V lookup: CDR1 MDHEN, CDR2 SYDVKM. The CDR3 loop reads CASSLHAATNEKLFF.

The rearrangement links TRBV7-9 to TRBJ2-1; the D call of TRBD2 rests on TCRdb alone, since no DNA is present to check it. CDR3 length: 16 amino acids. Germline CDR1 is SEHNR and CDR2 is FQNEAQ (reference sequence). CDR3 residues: CASSPPPSGGYNEQFF.

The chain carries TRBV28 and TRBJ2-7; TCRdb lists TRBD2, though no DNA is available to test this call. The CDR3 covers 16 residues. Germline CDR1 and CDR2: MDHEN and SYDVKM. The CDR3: CASSFSNGRPQYEQYF.

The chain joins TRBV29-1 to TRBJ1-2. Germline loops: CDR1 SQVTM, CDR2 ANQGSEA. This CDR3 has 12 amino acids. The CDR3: CSVVAVNYGYTF.

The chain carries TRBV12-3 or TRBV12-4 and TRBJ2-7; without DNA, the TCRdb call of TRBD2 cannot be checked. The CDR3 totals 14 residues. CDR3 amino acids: CASSLRLVWDEQYF.

CDR3 amino acids: CSVEAGRTGTVRHSYEQYF. The gene calls are TRBV29-1 and TRBJ2-7; with no DNA, the TCRdb D assignment of TRBD1 cannot be verified. CDR3 length: 19 amino acids. The germline V gene encodes CDR1 SQVTM and CDR2 ANQGSEA.

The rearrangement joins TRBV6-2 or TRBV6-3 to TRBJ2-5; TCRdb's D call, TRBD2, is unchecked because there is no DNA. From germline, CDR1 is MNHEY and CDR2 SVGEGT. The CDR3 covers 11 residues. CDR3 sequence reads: CASGSQETQYF.

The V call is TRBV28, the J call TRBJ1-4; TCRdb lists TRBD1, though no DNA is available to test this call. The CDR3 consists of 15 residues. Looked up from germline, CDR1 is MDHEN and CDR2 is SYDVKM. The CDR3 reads CASSSVDRAGEKLFF.